This T cell receptor beta chain is drawn from a study of T cells in Graves' hyperthyroidism and ophthalmopathy. Whole-study context: Peripheral blood was collected at initial diagnosis, before any treatment.

The study, taken as a whole, reports: Peripheral blood also featured most of the thyroid clonotypes expanded above 0.001.

Many counts were recorded for this clonotype. The antigen is unknown. Amplification targeted TCR beta CDR3 regions from RNA transcripts. Carried out on the TCR CDR3, a first-round RT-PCR used the HTBI primer set. TCRdb processed the multiplex PCR reads anew with MiXCR; each CDR3 protein has one entry. Of approximately 420,000 distinct CDR3 sequences detected, around 13% appear once; the ten largest clones hold about 5%. CDR1 is SGHTA, CDR2 FQGNSA, per germline. Deletions cut 3 bases from V and 5 bases from J, with 16 bases between. The CDR3 sequence is 15 residues long. Stability of Graves' hyperthyroidism was defined as absent ophthalmopathy progression within 18 months. Patients were excluded because of uncontrolled infection, other autoimmune disease, pregnancy or lactation.

Sequenced: blood. The chain carries TRBV7-2 and TRBJ2-5, with a weak D call TRBD2 (5 bases). The receptor comes from a young woman with Graves' hyperthyroidism. CDR3: CASSFWEILEETQYF. The CDR3, as DNA: TGTGCCAGCAGCTTCTGGGAGATCCTCGAGGAGACCCAGTACTTC.